This T cell receptor beta chain was sequenced during a study of blood T cell repertoires in COVID-19. The overall study: The United States, Italy and Spain provided the acute and convalescent COVID-19 samples. T cells, B-cell-depleted T cells, or PBMCs provided the cDNA or gDNA that served as material.

V lost 1 base, J lost 4 bases, and 14 bases lay in between. The CDR3 has 15 residues. The germline V gene encodes CDR1 MNHEY and CDR2 SVGAGI. As originally analysed: Nucleated cell number was recorded as an estimate derived from reference gene primer amplification. Profiling relied on immunoSEQ multiplex PCR, and the TCRdb table lists in-frame clones only, not all of them. V, J and clone size were drawn from that table, and D and trimming were deduced from the DNA. Counted here are approximately 300,000 clones, 75% to 90% occurring once; the ten biggest clones make up more than 2%. The rearrangement joins TRBV6-5 to TRBJ2-7, with a weak D call TRBD1 (6 bases). The receptor was derived from a man in his late teens or twenties with active or convalescent COVID-19. Input material: peripheral blood. CDR3 in amino acids: CASSYLAGDFYEQYF. The CDR3 nucleotides read TGTGCCAGCAGTTACTTGGCAGGGGATTTTTACGAGCAGTACTTC.